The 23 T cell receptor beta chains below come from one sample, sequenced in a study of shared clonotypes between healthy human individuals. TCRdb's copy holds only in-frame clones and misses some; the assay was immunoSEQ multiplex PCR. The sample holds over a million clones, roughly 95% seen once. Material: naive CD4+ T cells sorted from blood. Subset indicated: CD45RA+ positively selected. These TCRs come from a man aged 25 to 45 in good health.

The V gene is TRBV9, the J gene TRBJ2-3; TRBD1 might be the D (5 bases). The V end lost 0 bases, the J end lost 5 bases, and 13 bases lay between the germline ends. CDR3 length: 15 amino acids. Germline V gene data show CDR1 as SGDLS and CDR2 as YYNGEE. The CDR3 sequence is CASSVDGNRLDTQYF. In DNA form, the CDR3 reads TGTGCCAGCAGCGTAGACGGTAACAGGTTAGATACGCAGTATTTT.

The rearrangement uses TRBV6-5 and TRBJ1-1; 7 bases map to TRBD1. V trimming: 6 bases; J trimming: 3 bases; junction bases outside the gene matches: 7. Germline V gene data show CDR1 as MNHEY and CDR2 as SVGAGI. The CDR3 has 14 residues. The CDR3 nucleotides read TGTGCCAGCAGACCCGGGACAGCTTACACTGAAGCTTTCTTT. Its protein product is CASRPGTAYTEAFF.

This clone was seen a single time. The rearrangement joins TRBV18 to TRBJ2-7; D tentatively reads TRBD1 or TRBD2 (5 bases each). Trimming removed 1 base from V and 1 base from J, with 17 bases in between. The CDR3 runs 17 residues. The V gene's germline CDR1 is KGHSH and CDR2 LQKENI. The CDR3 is CASSPLSSGHLSYEQYF. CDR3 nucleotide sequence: TGTGCCAGCTCACCACTGAGCTCGGGGCACCTTTCCTACGAGCAGTACTTC.

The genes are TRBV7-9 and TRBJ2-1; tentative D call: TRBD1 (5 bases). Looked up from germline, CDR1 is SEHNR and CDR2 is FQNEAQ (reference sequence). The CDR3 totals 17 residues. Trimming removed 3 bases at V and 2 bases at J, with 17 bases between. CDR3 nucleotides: TGTGCCAGCAGCTTCTGGGGCCGACAGAACACCTACAATGAGCAGTTCTTC. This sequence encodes CASSFWGRQNTYNEQFF.

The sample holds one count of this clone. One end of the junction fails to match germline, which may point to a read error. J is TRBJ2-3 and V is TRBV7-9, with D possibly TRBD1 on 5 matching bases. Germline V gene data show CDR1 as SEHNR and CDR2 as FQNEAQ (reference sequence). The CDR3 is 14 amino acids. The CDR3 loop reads CASTLGDLIDTQYF. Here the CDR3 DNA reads TGTGCCAGCACCTTAGGGGATCTTATTGATACGCAGTATTTT.

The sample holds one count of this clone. The CDR3 DNA follows: TGCGCCAGCAGCCCAAGACCCCTCATCGGACCCAGCTCCTACGAGCAGTACTTC. Protein sequence: CASSPRPLIGPSSYEQYF. This rearrangement joins TRBV5-1 to TRBJ2-7; D gene ambiguous. Trimming left V 4 bases short and J 0 bases short, with 23 bases between. This CDR3 has 18 amino acids. Germline V gives CDR1 SGHRS, CDR2 YFSETQ. Filled out from reference TRBV5-1 and TRBJ2-7, the complete variable domain reads KAGVTQTPRYLIKTRGQQVTLSCSPISGHRSVSWYQQTPGQGLQFLFEYFSETQRNKGNFPGRFSGRQFSNSRSEMNVSTLELGDSALYLCASSPRPLIGPSSYEQYFGPGTRLTVT.

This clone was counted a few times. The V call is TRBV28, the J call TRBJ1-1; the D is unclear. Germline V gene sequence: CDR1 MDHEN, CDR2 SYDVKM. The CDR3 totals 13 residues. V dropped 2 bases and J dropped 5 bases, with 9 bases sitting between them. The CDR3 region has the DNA TGTGCCAGCAGTTTACCAGGCAGTACTGAAGCTTTCTTT. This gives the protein CASSLPGSTEAFF.

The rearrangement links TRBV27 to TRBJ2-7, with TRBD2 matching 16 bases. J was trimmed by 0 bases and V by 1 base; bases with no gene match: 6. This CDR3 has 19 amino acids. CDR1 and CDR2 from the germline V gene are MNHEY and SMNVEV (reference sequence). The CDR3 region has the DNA TGTGCCAGCAGTTTATATGGGACTAGCGGGAGGGTTAGCTCCTACGAGCAGTACTTC. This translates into CASSLYGTSGRVSSYEQYF.

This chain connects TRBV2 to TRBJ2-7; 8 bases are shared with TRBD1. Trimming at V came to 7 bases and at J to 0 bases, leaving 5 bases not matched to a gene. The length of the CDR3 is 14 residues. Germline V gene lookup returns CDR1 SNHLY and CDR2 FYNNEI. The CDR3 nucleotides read TGTGCCAGCATTTGGGACAGGTCCTCCTACGAGCAGTACTTC. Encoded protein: CASIWDRSSYEQYF.

This CDR3 reads CASSATVTYEQYF. For the CDR3, the DNA is TGTGCCAGTAGTGCGACAGTTACCTACGAGCAGTACTTC. The chain carries TRBV19 and TRBJ2-7; D perhaps matches TRBD1 (5 bases). From germline, CDR1 is LNHDA and CDR2 SQIVND (reference sequence). The V gene lost 5 bases and the J gene lost 2 bases, with 10 bases spanning the gap. This CDR3 comprises 13 residues.

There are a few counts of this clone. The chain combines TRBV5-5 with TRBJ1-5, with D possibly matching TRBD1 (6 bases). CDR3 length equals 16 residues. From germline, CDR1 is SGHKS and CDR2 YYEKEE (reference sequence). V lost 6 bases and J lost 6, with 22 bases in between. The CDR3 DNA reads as TGTGCCAGCAACGTTGATCCCCGACAGGCGGGTCAGCCCCAGCATTTT. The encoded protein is CASNVDPRQAGQPQHF.

The CDR3 loop is CASSPRDGRVQYF. The CDR3 nucleotides are TGTGCCAGCAGTCCCCGGGACGGGAGAGTTCAGTACTTC. This chain joins TRBV6-5 and TRBJ2-4; weak D call: TRBD2 (6 bases). This CDR3 is built from 13 residues. V lost 5 bases, J lost 11 bases, and 16 bases lay in between. Germline V CDR1 and CDR2: MNHEY, SVGAGI.

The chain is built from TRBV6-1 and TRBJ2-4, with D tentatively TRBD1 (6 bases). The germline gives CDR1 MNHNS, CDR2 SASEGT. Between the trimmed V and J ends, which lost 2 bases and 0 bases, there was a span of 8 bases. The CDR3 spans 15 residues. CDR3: CASSERTVAKNIQYF. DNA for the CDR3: TGTGCCAGCAGTGAACGGACAGTAGCCAAAAACATTCAGTACTTC.

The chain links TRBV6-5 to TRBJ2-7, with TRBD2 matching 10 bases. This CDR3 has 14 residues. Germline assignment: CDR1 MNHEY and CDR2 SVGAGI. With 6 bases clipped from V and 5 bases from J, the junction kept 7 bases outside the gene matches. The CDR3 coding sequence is TGTGCCAGCAGGCCGGGACTAGCGCCTGACGAGCAGTACTTC. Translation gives CASRPGLAPDEQYF.

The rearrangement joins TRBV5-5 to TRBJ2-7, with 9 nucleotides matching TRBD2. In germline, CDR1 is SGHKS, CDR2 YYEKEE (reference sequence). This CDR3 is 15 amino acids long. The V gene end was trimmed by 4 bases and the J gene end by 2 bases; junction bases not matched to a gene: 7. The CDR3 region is CASSPTSGPPYEQYF. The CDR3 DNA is TGTGCCAGCAGCCCCACTAGCGGGCCCCCCTACGAGCAGTACTTC.

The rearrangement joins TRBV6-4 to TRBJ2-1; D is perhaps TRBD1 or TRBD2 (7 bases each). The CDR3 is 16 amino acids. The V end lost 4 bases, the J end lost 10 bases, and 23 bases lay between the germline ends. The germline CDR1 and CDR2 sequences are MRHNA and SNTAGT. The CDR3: CASSGQGGSRYYEQFF. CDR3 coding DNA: TGTGCCAGCAGTGGACAGGGCGGGAGCCGGTACTACGAGCAGTTCTTC.

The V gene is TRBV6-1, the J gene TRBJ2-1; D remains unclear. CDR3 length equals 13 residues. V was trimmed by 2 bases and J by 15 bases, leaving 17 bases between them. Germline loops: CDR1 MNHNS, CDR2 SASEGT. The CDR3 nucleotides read TGTGCCAGCAGTGAATTTCCCTGGGGTACGGGGTTCTTC. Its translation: CASSEFPWGTGFF.

The CDR3 DNA sequence: TGTGCCAGCAGCCCCGGGTACCTAGCGGGGTGGTACGAGCAGTACTTC. Residues: CASSPGYLAGWYEQYF. V is TRBV7-3 and J is TRBJ2-7; 9 bases match TRBD2. Germline CDR1 SGHTA, CDR2 FQGTGA. The CDR3 runs 16 residues. Trimming at V came to 5 bases and at J to 4 bases, leaving 12 bases not matched to a gene.

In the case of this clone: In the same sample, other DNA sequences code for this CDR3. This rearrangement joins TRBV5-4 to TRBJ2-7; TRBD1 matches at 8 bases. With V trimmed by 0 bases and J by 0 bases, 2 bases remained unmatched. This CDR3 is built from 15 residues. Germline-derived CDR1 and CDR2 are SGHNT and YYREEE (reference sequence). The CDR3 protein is CASSLGQGSSYEQYF. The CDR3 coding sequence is TGTGCCAGCAGCTTGGGACAGGGGTCCTCCTACGAGCAGTACTTC.

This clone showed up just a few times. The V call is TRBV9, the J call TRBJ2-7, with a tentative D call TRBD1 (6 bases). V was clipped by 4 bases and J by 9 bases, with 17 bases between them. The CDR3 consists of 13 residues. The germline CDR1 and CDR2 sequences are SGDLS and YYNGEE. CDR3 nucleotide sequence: TGTGCCAGCAGCTCCTTTGATGTGGGGGCGCAGTACTTC. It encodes CASSSFDVGAQYF.

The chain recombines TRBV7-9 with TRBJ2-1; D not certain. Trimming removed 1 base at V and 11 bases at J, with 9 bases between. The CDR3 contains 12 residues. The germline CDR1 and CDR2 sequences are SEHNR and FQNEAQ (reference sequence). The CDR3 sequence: CASSLVSGQQFF. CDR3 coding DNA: TGTGCCAGCAGCTTAGTCAGTGGTCAGCAGTTCTTC.

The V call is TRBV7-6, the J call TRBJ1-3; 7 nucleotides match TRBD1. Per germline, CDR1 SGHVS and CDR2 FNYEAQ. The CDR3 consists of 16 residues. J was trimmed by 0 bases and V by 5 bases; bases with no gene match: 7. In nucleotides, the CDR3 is TGTGCCAGCAGCCGCGGACAGGACTTCTCTGGAAACACCATATATTTT. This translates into CASSRGQDFSGNTIYF.

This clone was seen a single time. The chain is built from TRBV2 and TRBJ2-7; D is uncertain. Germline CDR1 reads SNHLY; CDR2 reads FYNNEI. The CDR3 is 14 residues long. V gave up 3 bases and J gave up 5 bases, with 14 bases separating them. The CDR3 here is CASSERATSNEQYF. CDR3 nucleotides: TGTGCCAGCAGTGAGCGTGCTACAAGCAACGAGCAGTACTTC.